The 2 T cell receptor beta chains listed next were all sequenced from one sample in a study of blood T cell repertoires in COVID-19. Some clones are missing from TCRdb's copy, which holds only in-frame ones; the method was immunoSEQ multiplex PCR. The data hold fewer than 500,000 clones, with roughly 77% observed a single time. Sequencing used peripheral blood. Source of these receptors: a human donor with acute or convalescent COVID-19. The donor label of this sample is uncertain.

As DNA, the CDR3 is TGTGCCACCCGACTAGCGGGACACCCTGACTCCACCTACGAGCAGTACTTC. Protein: CATRLAGHPDSTYEQYF. This rearrangement joins TRBV19 to TRBJ2-7; 11 bases align to TRBD2. The CDR3 contains 17 residues. CDR1 LNHDA and CDR2 SQIVND come from the germline V gene (reference sequence). After removal of 10 bases from V and 2 bases from J, the junction contained 16 bases not matched to a gene.

The chain links TRBV10-3 to TRBJ1-5; D ambiguous. Trimming pared 2 bases from V and 6 bases from J, leaving 11 bases between. Germline V gene sequence: CDR1 ENHRY, CDR2 SYGVKD. The length of the CDR3 is 14 residues. The CDR3 protein is CAISEIEGIQPQHF. In DNA, the CDR3 is TGTGCCATCAGTGAGATAGAGGGCATTCAGCCCCAGCATTTT.